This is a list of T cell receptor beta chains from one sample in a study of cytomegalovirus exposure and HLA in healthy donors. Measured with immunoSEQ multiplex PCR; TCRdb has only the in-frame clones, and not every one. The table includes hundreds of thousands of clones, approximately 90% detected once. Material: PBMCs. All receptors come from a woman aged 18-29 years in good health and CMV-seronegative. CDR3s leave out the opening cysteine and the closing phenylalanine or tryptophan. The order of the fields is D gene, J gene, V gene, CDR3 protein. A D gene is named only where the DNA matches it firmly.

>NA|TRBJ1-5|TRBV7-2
ASSSDTSGNQPQH
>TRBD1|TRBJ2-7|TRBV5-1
ASSLEPRDRGYYEQY
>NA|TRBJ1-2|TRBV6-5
ASRRGEDGYT
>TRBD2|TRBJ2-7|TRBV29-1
SVDGRGGLEQY
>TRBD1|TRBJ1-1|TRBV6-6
ASSPLGQANTEAF
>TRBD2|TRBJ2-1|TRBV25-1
ASSELAGRTSEQF
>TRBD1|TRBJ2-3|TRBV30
ARAGQETDTQY
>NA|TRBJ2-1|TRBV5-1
ASSFPDNEQF
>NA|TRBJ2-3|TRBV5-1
ASSRDTDTQY
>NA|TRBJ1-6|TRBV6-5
ASSYNGRSRGSPLH
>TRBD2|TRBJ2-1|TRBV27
ASSFGLAGVAEQF
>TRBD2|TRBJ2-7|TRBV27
ASSLSLTSVYEQY
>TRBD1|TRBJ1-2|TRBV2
ASSETHGTGVGYT
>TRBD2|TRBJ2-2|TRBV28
ASRPPGLAPGELF
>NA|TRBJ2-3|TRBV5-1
ASGHGPHGYTDTQY
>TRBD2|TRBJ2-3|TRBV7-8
ASSSRTSGDTQY
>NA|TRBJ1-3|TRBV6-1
ASRRDKDTGNTIY
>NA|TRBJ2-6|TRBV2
ASRVGSGANVLT
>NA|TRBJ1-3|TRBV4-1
ASSQVNVGGNTIY
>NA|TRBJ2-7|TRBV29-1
SVVNWAGGNEQY
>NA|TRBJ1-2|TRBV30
AWSVRDAGVRDYGYT
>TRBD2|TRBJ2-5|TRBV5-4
ASSPGGIGTQY
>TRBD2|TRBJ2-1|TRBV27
ASSFGLAGLRDEQF
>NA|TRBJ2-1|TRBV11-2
ASSLEADSNEQF
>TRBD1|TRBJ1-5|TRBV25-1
ASSASRGLGQPQH
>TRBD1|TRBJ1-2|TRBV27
ASSTTGGGNYGYT
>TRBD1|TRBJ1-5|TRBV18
ASSPDREGQPQH
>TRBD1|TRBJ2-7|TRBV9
ASSVGLPGWAGGLNEQY